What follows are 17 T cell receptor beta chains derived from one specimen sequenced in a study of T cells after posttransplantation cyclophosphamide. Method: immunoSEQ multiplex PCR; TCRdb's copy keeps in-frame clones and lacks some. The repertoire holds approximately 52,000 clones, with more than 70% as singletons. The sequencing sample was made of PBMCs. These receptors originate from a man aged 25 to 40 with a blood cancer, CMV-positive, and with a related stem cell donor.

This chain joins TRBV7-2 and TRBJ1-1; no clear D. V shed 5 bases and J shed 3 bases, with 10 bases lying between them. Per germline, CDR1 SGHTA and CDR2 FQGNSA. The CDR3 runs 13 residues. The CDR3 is CASSPNTDTEAFF. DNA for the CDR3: TGTGCCAGCAGCCCAAATACGGACACTGAAGCTTTCTTT.

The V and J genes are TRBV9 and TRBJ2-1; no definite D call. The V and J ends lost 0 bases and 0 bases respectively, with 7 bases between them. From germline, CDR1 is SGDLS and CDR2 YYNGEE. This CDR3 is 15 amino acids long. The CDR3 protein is CASSVVGDSYNEQFF. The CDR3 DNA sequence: TGTGCCAGCAGCGTAGTAGGAGACTCCTACAATGAGCAGTTCTTC.

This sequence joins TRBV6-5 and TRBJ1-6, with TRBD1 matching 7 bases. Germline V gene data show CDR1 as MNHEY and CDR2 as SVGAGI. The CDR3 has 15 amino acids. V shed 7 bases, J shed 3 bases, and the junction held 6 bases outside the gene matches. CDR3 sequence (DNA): TGTGCCAGCACCCCGACAGGGAACTATAATTCACCCCTCCACTTT. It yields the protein CASTPTGNYNSPLHF.

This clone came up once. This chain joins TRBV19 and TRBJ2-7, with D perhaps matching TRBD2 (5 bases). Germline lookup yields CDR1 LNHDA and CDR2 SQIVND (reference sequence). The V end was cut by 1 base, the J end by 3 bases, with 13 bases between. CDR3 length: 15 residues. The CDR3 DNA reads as TGTGCCAGTAGTATAGGGCCCCCACTAGTCTACGAGCAGTACTTC. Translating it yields CASSIGPPLVYEQYF. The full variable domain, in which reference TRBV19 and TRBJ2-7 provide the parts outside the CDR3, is DGGITQSPKYLFRKEGQNVTLSCEQNLNHDAMYWYRQDPGQGLRLIYYSQIVNDFQKGDIAEGYSVSREKKESFPLTVTSAQKNPTAFYLCASSIGPPLVYEQYFGPGTRLTVT.

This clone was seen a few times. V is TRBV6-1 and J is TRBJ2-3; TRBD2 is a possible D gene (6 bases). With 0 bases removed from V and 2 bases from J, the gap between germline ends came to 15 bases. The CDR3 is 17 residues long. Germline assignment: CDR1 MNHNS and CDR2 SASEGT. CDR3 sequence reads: CASSEARDSRDTDTQYF. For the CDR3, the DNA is TGTGCCAGCAGTGAAGCGCGGGACTCAAGGGACACAGATACGCAGTATTTT.

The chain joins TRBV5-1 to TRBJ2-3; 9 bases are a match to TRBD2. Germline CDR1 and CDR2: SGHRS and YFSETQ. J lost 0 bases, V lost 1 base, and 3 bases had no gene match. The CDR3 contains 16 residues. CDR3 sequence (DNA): TGCGCCAGCAGCTTGTCCGCGGGAGGGAGCACAGATACGCAGTATTTT. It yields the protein CASSLSAGGSTDTQYF.

The CDR3 DNA is TGTGCCAGCAGCTTAGATTCCCTGGGGGGGATAAACGAGCAGTACTTC. This codes for CASSLDSLGGINEQYF. V usage is TRBV11-2 and J usage is TRBJ2-7; 7 bases line up with TRBD2. CDR3 length: 16 residues. The V and J ends lost 0 bases and 5 bases, in that order; junction bases with no gene match: 10. Germline CDR1 SGHAT, CDR2 FQNNGV.

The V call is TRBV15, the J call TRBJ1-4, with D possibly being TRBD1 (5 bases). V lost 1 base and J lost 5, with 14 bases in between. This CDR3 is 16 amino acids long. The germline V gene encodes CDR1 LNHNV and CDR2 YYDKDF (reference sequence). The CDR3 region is CATSRGLGAGNEKLFF. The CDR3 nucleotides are TGTGCCACCAGCAGAGGGTTAGGGGCAGGAAATGAAAAACTGTTTTTT.

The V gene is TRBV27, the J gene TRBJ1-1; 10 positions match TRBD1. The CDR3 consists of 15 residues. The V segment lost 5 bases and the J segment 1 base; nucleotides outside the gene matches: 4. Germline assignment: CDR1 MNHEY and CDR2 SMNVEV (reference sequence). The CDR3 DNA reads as TGTGCCAGCAGTGGCCGGGACAGGGGGAACACTGAAGCTTTCTTT. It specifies CASSGRDRGNTEAFF.

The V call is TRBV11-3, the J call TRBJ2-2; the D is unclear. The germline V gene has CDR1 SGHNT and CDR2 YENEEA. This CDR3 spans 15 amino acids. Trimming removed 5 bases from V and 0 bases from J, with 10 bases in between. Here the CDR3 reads CASSLKNSNTGELFF. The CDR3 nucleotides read TGTGCCAGCAGCCTGAAAAACTCGAACACCGGGGAGCTGTTTTTT.

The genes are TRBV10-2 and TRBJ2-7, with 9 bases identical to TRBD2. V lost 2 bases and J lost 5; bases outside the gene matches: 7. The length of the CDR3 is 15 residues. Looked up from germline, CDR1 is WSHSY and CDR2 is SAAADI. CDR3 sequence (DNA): TGCGCCAGCAGTGAGGTTGCTAGCGGGATCCACGAGCAGTACTTC. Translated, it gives CASSEVASGIHEQYF.

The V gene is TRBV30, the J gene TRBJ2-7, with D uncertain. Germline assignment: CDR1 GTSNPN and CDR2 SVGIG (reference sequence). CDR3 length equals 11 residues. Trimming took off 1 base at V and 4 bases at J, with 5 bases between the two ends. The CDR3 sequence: CAWSGRYEQYF. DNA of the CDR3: TGTGCCTGGAGTGGCCGGTACGAGCAGTACTTC. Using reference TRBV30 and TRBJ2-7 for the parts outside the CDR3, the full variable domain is SQTIHQWPATLVQPVGSPLSLECTVEGTSNPNLYWYRQAAGRGLQLLFYSVGIGQISSEVPQNLSASRPQDRQFILSSKKLLLSDSGFYLCAWSGRYEQYFGPGTRLTVT.

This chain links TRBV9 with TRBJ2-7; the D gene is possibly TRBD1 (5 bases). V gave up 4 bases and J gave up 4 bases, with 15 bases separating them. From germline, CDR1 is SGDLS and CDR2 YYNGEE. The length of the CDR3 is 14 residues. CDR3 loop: CASSLGSTEYEQYF. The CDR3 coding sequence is TGTGCCAGCAGCCTAGGGTCGACAGAATACGAGCAGTACTTC.

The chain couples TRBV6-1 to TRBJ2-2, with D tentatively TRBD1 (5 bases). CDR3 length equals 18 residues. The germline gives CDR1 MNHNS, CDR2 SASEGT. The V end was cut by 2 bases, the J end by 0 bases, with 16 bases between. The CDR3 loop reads CASSERGPRTANTGELFF. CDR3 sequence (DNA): TGTGCCAGCAGTGAAAGGGGCCCGCGGACCGCGAACACCGGGGAGCTGTTTTTT.

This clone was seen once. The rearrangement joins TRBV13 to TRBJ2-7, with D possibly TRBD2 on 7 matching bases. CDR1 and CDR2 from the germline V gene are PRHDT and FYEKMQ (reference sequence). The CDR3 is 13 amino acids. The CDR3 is CASSQGPLGRPRV. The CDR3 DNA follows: TGTGCCAGCAGCCAGGGGCCCCTCGGGAGGCCCCGGGTC.

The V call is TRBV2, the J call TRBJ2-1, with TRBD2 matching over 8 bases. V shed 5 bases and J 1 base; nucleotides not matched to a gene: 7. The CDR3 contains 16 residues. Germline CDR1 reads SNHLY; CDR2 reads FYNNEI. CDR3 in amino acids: CASSYSGTRSYNEQFF. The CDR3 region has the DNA TGTGCCAGCAGTTATAGCGGGACCAGGTCCTACAATGAGCAGTTCTTC.

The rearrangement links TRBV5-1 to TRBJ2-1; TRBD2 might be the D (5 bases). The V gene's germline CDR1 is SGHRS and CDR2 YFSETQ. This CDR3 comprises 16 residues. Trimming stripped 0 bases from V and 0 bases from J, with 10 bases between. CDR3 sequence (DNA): TGCGCCAGCAGCTTGGTAACTAGTCTCTCCTACAATGAGCAGTTCTTC. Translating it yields CASSLVTSLSYNEQFF.